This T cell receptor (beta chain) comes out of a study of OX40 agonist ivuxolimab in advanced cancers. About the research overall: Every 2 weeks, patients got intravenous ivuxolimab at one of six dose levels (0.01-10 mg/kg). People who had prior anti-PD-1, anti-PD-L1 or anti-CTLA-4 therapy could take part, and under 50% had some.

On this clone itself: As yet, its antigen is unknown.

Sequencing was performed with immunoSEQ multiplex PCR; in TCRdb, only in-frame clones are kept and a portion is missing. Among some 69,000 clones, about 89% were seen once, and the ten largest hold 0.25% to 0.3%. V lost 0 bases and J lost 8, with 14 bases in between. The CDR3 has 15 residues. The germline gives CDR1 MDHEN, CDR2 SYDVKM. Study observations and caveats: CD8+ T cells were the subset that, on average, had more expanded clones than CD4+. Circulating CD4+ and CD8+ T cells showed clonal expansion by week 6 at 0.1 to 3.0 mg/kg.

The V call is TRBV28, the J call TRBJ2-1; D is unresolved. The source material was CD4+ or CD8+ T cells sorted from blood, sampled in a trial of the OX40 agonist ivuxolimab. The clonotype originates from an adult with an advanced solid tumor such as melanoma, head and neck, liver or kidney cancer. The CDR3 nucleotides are TGTGCCAGCAGTTTATGGTCCGTTGGCGTTGATGAGCAGTTCTTC. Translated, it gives CASSLWSVGVDEQFF.